This is a list of T cell receptor beta chains from one sample in a study of control samples from healthy donors and cancer patients. The table came from immunoSEQ multiplex PCR; TCRdb's copy has only in-frame clones and leaves some out. Found here are some 130,000 clones, 80% to 95% of them singletons; the top ten hold over 2%. The sequenced material came from blood. The receptors derive from a woman between 45 and 65 years old in good health. Each CDR3 is given with its conserved first and last residue. Each record gives: CDR3 length, D gene, V gene, J gene, clone size, CDR3 protein, CDR3 DNA. D genes are given only for firm matches. Where a row states a size, it is once, few, many or the class of an expanded clone; other rows omit it.

len: 18; d_gene: TRBD1; v_gene: TRBV14; j_gene: TRBJ2-3; abundance: NA; CDR3aa: CASSSPGQHSSSTDTQYF; CDR3nt: TGTGCCAGCAGCTCACCGGGACAGCATTCTTCTAGCACAGATACGCAGTATTTT
len: 17; d_gene: TRBD1; v_gene: TRBV6-6; j_gene: TRBJ1-5; abundance: once; CDR3aa: CASSRSPGTGGNQPQHF; CDR3nt: TGTGCCAGCAGCCGAAGCCCCGGGACAGGGGGCAATCAGCCCCAGCATTTT
len: 13; d_gene: NA; v_gene: TRBV9; j_gene: TRBJ2-3; abundance: NA; CDR3aa: CASGSGRTDTQYF; CDR3nt: TGTGCCAGCGGGTCAGGGCGAACCGATACGCAGTATTTT
len: 19; d_gene: TRBD2; v_gene: TRBV19; j_gene: TRBJ2-5; abundance: NA; CDR3aa: CASSHPSVSGGRTQETQYF; CDR3nt: TGTGCCAGTAGTCACCCTTCTGTGTCGGGCGGGAGGACCCAAGAGACCCAGTACTTC
len: 15; d_gene: NA; v_gene: TRBV7-9; j_gene: TRBJ2-6; abundance: NA; CDR3aa: CASSQVGSGANVLTF; CDR3nt: TGTGCCAGCAGCCAGGTGGGCTCTGGGGCCAACGTCCTGACTTTC
len: 17; d_gene: NA; v_gene: TRBV6-1; j_gene: TRBJ1-3; abundance: NA; CDR3aa: CASSESFRTVSGNTIYF; CDR3nt: TGTGCCAGCAGTGAGTCATTCAGAACAGTCTCTGGAAACACCATATATTTT
len: 12; d_gene: NA; v_gene: TRBV6-2/TRBV6-3; j_gene: TRBJ2-3; abundance: once; CDR3aa: CASSSSPDTQYF; CDR3nt: TGTGCCAGCAGCTCTAGTCCAGATACGCAGTATTTT
len: 12; d_gene: NA; v_gene: TRBV10-1; j_gene: TRBJ1-6; abundance: few; CDR3aa: CASSEGDSPLHF; CDR3nt: TGCGCCAGCAGTGAGGGAGACTCACCCCTCCACTTT
len: 16; d_gene: TRBD2; v_gene: TRBV7-9; j_gene: TRBJ2-7; abundance: NA; CDR3aa: CASSLALGLAGDRQYF; CDR3nt: TGTGCCAGCAGCTTAGCGCTAGGGCTAGCGGGGGACCGGCAGTACTTC
len: 13; d_gene: NA; v_gene: TRBV2; j_gene: TRBJ2-1; abundance: once; CDR3aa: CASSGRQYNEQFF; CDR3nt: TGTGCCAGCAGTGGCCGACAGTACAATGAGCAGTTCTTC
len: 15; d_gene: NA; v_gene: TRBV3-1/TRBV3-2; j_gene: TRBJ2-5; abundance: NA; CDR3aa: CASSQGSGTQETQYF; CDR3nt: TGTGCCAGCAGCCAAGGTAGCGGTACCCAAGAGACCCAGTACTTC
len: 14; d_gene: NA; v_gene: TRBV6-6; j_gene: TRBJ1-5; abundance: NA; CDR3aa: CASSSRPGSQPQHF; CDR3nt: TGTGCCAGCAGTTCCCGACCTGGTAGTCAGCCCCAGCATTTT
len: 15; d_gene: NA; v_gene: TRBV3-1/TRBV3-2; j_gene: TRBJ1-2; abundance: NA; CDR3aa: CASSQVPGQGYGYTF; CDR3nt: TGTGCCAGCAGCCAAGTGCCAGGTCAGGGCTATGGCTACACCTTC
len: 13; d_gene: NA; v_gene: TRBV7-2; j_gene: TRBJ2-5; abundance: NA; CDR3aa: CASSSIRGETQYF; CDR3nt: TGTGCCAGCAGCTCTATTCGGGGCGAGACCCAGTACTTC
len: 17; d_gene: TRBD2; v_gene: TRBV4-1; j_gene: TRBJ2-7; abundance: NA; CDR3aa: CASSQDFGTSGEYEQYF; CDR3nt: TGCGCCAGCAGCCAAGATTTTGGGACTAGCGGGGAATACGAGCAGTACTTC
len: 15; d_gene: TRBD2; v_gene: TRBV2; j_gene: TRBJ2-1; abundance: NA; CDR3aa: CASSVDSGGYNEQFF; CDR3nt: TGTGCCAGCAGTGTCGATAGCGGGGGTTACAATGAGCAGTTCTTC
len: 13; d_gene: NA; v_gene: TRBV29-1; j_gene: TRBJ1-2; abundance: NA; CDR3aa: CSRNPGSGYGYTF; CDR3nt: TGCAGCCGAAACCCGGGGAGCGGCTATGGCTACACCTTC
len: 13; d_gene: NA; v_gene: TRBV9; j_gene: TRBJ1-1; abundance: NA; CDR3aa: CASSAKENTEAFF; CDR3nt: TGTGCCAGCAGCGCTAAAGAGAACACTGAAGCTTTCTTT
len: 15; d_gene: TRBD1; v_gene: TRBV11-2; j_gene: TRBJ1-1; abundance: NA; CDR3aa: CASSFGQGLGTEAFF; CDR3nt: TGTGCCAGCAGCTTCGGACAGGGCTTGGGGACTGAAGCTTTCTTT
len: 14; d_gene: TRBD1; v_gene: TRBV6-2/TRBV6-3; j_gene: TRBJ1-1; abundance: NA; CDR3aa: CASSPGQATTEAFF; CDR3nt: TGTGCCAGCAGCCCGGGACAGGCGACCACTGAAGCTTTCTTT
len: 17; d_gene: TRBD1; v_gene: TRBV19; j_gene: TRBJ1-5; abundance: NA; CDR3aa: CASSIGSTGLGNQPQHF; CDR3nt: TGTGCCAGTAGTATAGGTTCGACAGGGTTAGGGAATCAGCCCCAGCATTTT
len: 15; d_gene: NA; v_gene: TRBV15; j_gene: TRBJ1-2; abundance: NA; CDR3aa: CATSAFVRGSYGYTF; CDR3nt: TGTGCCACCAGCGCTTTCGTCAGGGGCAGCTATGGCTACACCTTC
len: 15; d_gene: TRBD2; v_gene: TRBV5-1; j_gene: TRBJ2-7; abundance: NA; CDR3aa: CASSLTQAGVAEQYF; CDR3nt: TGCGCCAGCAGCTTAACCCAGGCGGGGGTCGCCGAGCAGTACTTC
len: 19; d_gene: TRBD2; v_gene: TRBV15; j_gene: TRBJ2-7; abundance: NA; CDR3aa: CATSRSSGTSGGLLVEQYF; CDR3nt: TGTGCCACCAGCAGGTCCAGCGGGACTAGCGGGGGGCTACTGGTCGAGCAGTACTTC
len: 14; d_gene: NA; v_gene: TRBV18; j_gene: TRBJ2-3; abundance: NA; CDR3aa: CASSPNARTDTQYF; CDR3nt: TGTGCCAGCTCACCTAATGCCCGCACAGATACGCAGTATTTT
len: 13; d_gene: NA; v_gene: TRBV27; j_gene: TRBJ1-5; abundance: once; CDR3aa: CASSLWKDQPQHF; CDR3nt: TGTGCCAGCAGTTTATGGAAGGATCAGCCCCAGCATTTT
len: 15; d_gene: NA; v_gene: TRBV18; j_gene: TRBJ2-7; abundance: once; CDR3aa: CASSLRAGPEEGQYF; CDR3nt: TGTGCCAGCTCACTAAGGGCAGGCCCAGAAGAGGGGCAGTACTTC
len: 15; d_gene: TRBD1; v_gene: TRBV2; j_gene: TRBJ2-5; abundance: NA; CDR3aa: CASSGGQGVQETQYF; CDR3nt: TGTGCCAGCAGTGGGGGACAGGGGGTCCAAGAGACCCAGTACTTC
len: 15; d_gene: TRBD1; v_gene: TRBV7-8; j_gene: TRBJ1-1; abundance: NA; CDR3aa: CASSLMMTGGTEAFF; CDR3nt: TGTGCCAGCAGCTTAATGATGACAGGGGGAACTGAAGCTTTCTTT
len: 13; d_gene: NA; v_gene: TRBV6-5; j_gene: TRBJ1-6; abundance: NA; CDR3aa: CASSYGYNSPLHF; CDR3nt: TGTGCCAGCAGTTACGGCTATAATTCACCCCTCCACTTT
len: 13; d_gene: TRBD1; v_gene: TRBV28; j_gene: TRBJ2-7; abundance: NA; CDR3aa: CASSSGQGPEQYF; CDR3nt: TGTGCCAGCAGTTCTGGACAGGGTCCCGAGCAGTACTTC
len: 19; d_gene: NA; v_gene: TRBV3-1/TRBV3-2; j_gene: TRBJ1-5; abundance: NA; CDR3aa: CASSESPGKQGAMLQPQHF; CDR3nt: TGTGCCAGCAGCGAATCACCGGGAAAACAAGGGGCGATGTTACAGCCCCAGCATTTT
len: 14; d_gene: NA; v_gene: TRBV7-8; j_gene: TRBJ2-2; abundance: NA; CDR3aa: CASSPGPRGGELFF; CDR3nt: TGTGCCAGCAGCCCTGGACCTCGGGGCGGGGAGCTGTTTTTT
len: 16; d_gene: NA; v_gene: TRBV5-6; j_gene: TRBJ1-2; abundance: NA; CDR3aa: CASSVPRGTLFYGYTF; CDR3nt: TGTGCCAGCAGCGTGCCTAGGGGGACCCTCTTTTATGGCTACACCTTC
len: 11; d_gene: NA; v_gene: TRBV20-1; j_gene: TRBJ2-5; abundance: NA; CDR3aa: CSANHEETQYF; CDR3nt: TGCAGTGCTAATCACGAAGAGACCCAGTACTTC
len: 15; d_gene: TRBD1; v_gene: TRBV5-6; j_gene: TRBJ2-7; abundance: NA; CDR3aa: CASSPPFVGGAEQYF; CDR3nt: TGTGCCAGCAGCCCCCCCTTTGTAGGGGGCGCCGAGCAGTACTTC
len: 15; d_gene: TRBD2; v_gene: TRBV10-3; j_gene: TRBJ2-7; abundance: NA; CDR3aa: CAITAGGAENYEQYF; CDR3nt: TGTGCCATCACCGCGGGGGGGGCAGAAAACTACGAGCAGTACTTC
len: 15; d_gene: NA; v_gene: TRBV19; j_gene: TRBJ1-1; abundance: NA; CDR3aa: CASSMWQALNTEAFF; CDR3nt: TGTGCCAGTAGTATGTGGCAGGCCCTGAACACTGAAGCTTTCTTT
len: 18; d_gene: TRBD2; v_gene: TRBV11-2; j_gene: TRBJ2-7; abundance: NA; CDR3aa: CASSRTSGGPRFSYEQYF; CDR3nt: TGTGCCAGCAGCAGGACTAGCGGGGGGCCCCGCTTCTCCTACGAGCAGTACTTC
len: 13; d_gene: NA; v_gene: TRBV25-1; j_gene: TRBJ1-2; abundance: NA; CDR3aa: CASRGEVFYGYTF; CDR3nt: TGTGCCAGCAGGGGGGAAGTTTTCTATGGCTACACCTTC
len: 13; d_gene: NA; v_gene: TRBV6-2/TRBV6-3; j_gene: TRBJ1-2; abundance: NA; CDR3aa: CASSYSKGLGYTF; CDR3nt: TGTGCCAGCAGTTACTCGAAGGGGTTAGGCTACACCTTC
len: 14; d_gene: NA; v_gene: TRBV18; j_gene: TRBJ1-1; abundance: NA; CDR3aa: CASSRRAWVTEAFF; CDR3nt: TGTGCCAGCTCACGCCGCGCGTGGGTTACTGAAGCTTTCTTT
len: 16; d_gene: NA; v_gene: TRBV7-9; j_gene: TRBJ2-7; abundance: NA; CDR3aa: CASSGFGRGDSYEQYF; CDR3nt: TGTGCCAGCAGCGGATTTGGTAGGGGTGACTCCTACGAGCAGTACTTC
len: 15; d_gene: NA; v_gene: TRBV7-9; j_gene: TRBJ2-3; abundance: NA; CDR3aa: CAIGRGQRSTDTQYF; CDR3nt: TGTGCCATAGGGAGGGGACAGCGAAGCACAGATACGCAGTATTTT
len: 13; d_gene: NA; v_gene: TRBV10-3; j_gene: TRBJ2-1; abundance: NA; CDR3aa: CAISESRQDEQFF; CDR3nt: TGTGCCATCAGTGAGTCGAGACAGGATGAGCAGTTCTTC
len: 12; d_gene: NA; v_gene: TRBV5-6; j_gene: TRBJ2-1; abundance: NA; CDR3aa: CASSLMRGEQFF; CDR3nt: TGTGCCAGCAGCTTGATGCGGGGTGAGCAGTTCTTC
len: 15; d_gene: TRBD1; v_gene: TRBV18; j_gene: TRBJ1-4; abundance: NA; CDR3aa: CASSLLGQVNEKLFF; CDR3nt: TGTGCCAGCTCACTTCTGGGACAGGTTAATGAAAAACTGTTTTTT